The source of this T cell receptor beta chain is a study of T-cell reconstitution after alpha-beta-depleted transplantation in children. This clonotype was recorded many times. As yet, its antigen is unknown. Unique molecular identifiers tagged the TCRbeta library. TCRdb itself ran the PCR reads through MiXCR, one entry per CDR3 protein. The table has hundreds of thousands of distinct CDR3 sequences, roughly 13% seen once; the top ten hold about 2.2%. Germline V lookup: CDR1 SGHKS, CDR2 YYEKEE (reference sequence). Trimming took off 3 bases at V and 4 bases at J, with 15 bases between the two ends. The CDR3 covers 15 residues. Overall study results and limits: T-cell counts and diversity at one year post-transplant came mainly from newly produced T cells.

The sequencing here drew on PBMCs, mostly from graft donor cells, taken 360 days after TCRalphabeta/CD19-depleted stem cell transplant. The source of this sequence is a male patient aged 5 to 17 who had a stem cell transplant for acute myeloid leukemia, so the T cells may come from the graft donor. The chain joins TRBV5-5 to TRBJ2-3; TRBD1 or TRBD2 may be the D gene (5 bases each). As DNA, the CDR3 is TGTGCCAGCAGCTACTGGGCAGGGAGCGCAGATACGCAGTATTTT. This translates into CASSYWAGSADTQYF.